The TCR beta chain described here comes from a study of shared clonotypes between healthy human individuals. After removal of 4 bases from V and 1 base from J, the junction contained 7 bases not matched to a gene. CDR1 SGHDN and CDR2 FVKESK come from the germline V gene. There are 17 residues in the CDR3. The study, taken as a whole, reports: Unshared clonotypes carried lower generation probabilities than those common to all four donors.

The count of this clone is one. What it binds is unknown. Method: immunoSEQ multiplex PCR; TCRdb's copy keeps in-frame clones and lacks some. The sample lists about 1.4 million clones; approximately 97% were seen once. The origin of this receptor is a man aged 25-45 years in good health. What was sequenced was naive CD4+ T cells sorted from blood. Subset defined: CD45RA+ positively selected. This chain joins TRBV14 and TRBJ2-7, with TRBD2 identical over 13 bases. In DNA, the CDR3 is TGTGCCAGCAGCCCGCCATTGGGACTAGCGGGGTCCTACGAGCAGTACTTC. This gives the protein CASSPPLGLAGSYEQYF.